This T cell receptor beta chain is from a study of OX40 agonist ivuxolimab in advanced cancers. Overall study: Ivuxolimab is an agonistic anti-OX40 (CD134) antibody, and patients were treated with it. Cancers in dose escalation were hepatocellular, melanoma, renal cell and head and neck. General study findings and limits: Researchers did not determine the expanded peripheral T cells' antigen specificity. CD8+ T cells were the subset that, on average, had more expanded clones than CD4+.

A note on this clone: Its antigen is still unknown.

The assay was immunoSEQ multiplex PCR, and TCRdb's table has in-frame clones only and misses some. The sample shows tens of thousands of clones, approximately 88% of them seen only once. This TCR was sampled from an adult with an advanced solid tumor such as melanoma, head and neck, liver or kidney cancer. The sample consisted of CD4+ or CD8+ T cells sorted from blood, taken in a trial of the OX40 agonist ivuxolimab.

The CDR3 sequence is CASSPAGGTGVLWGYTF. The CDR3 DNA reads as TGTGCCAGCAGCCCCGCCGGGGGGACAGGGGTCCTCTGGGGCTACACCTTC. The rearrangement joins TRBV7-6 to TRBJ1-2, with 10 nucleotides matching TRBD1. Unmatched junction bases numbered 17, after V lost 5 bases and J lost 8 bases. The CDR3 contains 17 residues. Per the germline V gene, CDR1 is SGHVS and CDR2 is FNYEAQ. The variable domain in full, with the rest retrieved from reference TRBV7-6 and TRBJ1-2, is GAGVSQSPRYKVTKRGQDVALRCDPISGHVSLYWYRQALGQGPEFLTYFNYEAQQDKSGLPNDRFSAERPEGSISTLTIQRTEQRDSAMYRCASSPAGGTGVLWGYTFGSGTRLTVV.